The 22 T cell receptor beta chains listed next were all sequenced from one sample in a study of CD8 T cells in Susac syndrome. Random hexamers primed reverse transcription of about 0.5 to 1 ug RNA. TCRdb reanalysed the immunoSEQ multiplex PCR reads using MiXCR and keeps one entry per CDR3 protein. The sample includes some 120,000 distinct CDR3 sequences, 80% to 95% of them seen just once. The sequenced sample consisted of CD8+ T cells from PBMCs. These receptors were taken from a human donor in good health.

The chain employs TRBV11-3 and TRBJ2-1; 9 nucleotides align to TRBD1. CDR3 length: 15 amino acids. Germline V CDR1 and CDR2: SGHNT, YENEEA. The V segment lost 6 bases and the J segment 4 bases; nucleotides outside the gene matches: 7. The CDR3 is CASSLTGTGYNEQFF. DNA of the CDR3: TGTGCCAGCAGTCTTACCGGGACAGGGTACAATGAGCAGTTCTTC.

V and J are TRBV4-1 and TRBJ1-4, with D uncertain. This CDR3 spans 14 amino acids. V was trimmed by 0 bases and J by 10 bases, leaving 12 bases between them. Germline lookup yields CDR1 MGHRA and CDR2 YSYEKL. The CDR3 here is CASSQERDGGKLFF. In nucleotides, the CDR3 is TGCGCCAGCAGCCAAGAGAGGGATGGCGGAAAACTGTTTTTT.

This chain joins TRBV7-3 and TRBJ2-5; TRBD1 aligns across 12 bases. Trimming took 3 bases from V and 5 from J; bases not matched to a gene: 4. The CDR3 totals 15 residues. Per germline, CDR1 SGHTA and CDR2 FQGTGA. The CDR3 here is CASSLGQGAFETQYF. Written as DNA, the CDR3 is TGTGCCAGCAGCTTGGGACAGGGGGCATTCGAGACCCAGTACTTC.

The rearrangement joins TRBV5-1 to TRBJ2-2, with 7 nucleotides matching TRBD2. V shed 0 bases, J shed 7 bases, and the junction held 3 bases outside the gene matches. CDR1 is SGHRS, CDR2 YFSETQ, per germline. This CDR3 is built from 14 residues. The CDR3 sequence: CASSLAGGNGELFF. The CDR3 nucleotides read TGCGCCAGCAGCTTGGCCGGGGGGAACGGGGAGCTGTTTTTT.

The chain employs TRBV5-1 and TRBJ1-1; D is unclear. Germline loops: CDR1 SGHRS, CDR2 YFSETQ. Trimming left V 0 bases short and J 8 bases short, with 11 bases between. This CDR3 is 13 amino acids long. DNA for the CDR3: TGCGCCAGCAGCTTGGGTGGCGAAGCAGAAGCTTTCTTT. It encodes CASSLGGEAEAFF.

The chain is built from TRBV7-3 and TRBJ1-2, with 9 positions matching TRBD1. The CDR3 consists of 13 residues. Germline V lookup: CDR1 SGHTA, CDR2 FQGTGA. The V segment lost 5 bases and the J segment 8 bases; nucleotides outside the gene matches: 6. CDR3 DNA: TGTGCCAGCAGCGATAGACAGGGGGACGGCTACACCTTC. Amino acid sequence: CASSDRQGDGYTF.

The chain employs TRBV11-2 and TRBJ1-1; D not certain. Germline V gene data show CDR1 as SGHAT and CDR2 as FQNNGV. Trimming took 0 bases from V and 0 from J, leaving 8 bases between them. The CDR3 extends over 15 amino acids. The CDR3 sequence is CASSLDPGMNTEAFF. The CDR3 DNA is TGTGCCAGCAGCTTAGATCCAGGCATGAACACTGAAGCTTTCTTT.

The chain joins TRBV7-9 to TRBJ2-7; D is ambiguous. Germline V gene sequence: CDR1 SEHNR, CDR2 FQNEAQ (reference sequence). V dropped 3 bases and J dropped 4 bases, with 16 bases sitting between them. The CDR3 is 15 residues long. CDR3 in amino acids: CASSLSGGAGYEQYF. CDR3 in DNA: TGTGCCAGCAGCTTGTCAGGTGGCGCCGGATACGAGCAGTACTTC. Full variable domain (remainder filled in from reference TRBV7-9 and TRBJ2-7): DTGVSQNPRHKITKRGQNVTFRCDPISEHNRLYWYRQTLGQGPEFLTYFQNEAQLEKSRLLSDRFSAERPKGSFSTLEIQRTEQGDSAMYLCASSLSGGAGYEQYFGPGTRLTVT.

This clonotype was seen only a few times. The chain joins TRBV7-2 to TRBJ1-1; 8 bases agree with TRBD1. V was pared by 5 bases and J by 1 base, with 9 bases of the junction left unmatched. The CDR3 has 16 residues. CDR1 SGHTA and CDR2 FQGNSA come from the germline V gene. The CDR3 nucleotides are TGTGCCAGCAGCCCATCAGACAGGGGTTCGAACACTGAAGCTTTCTTT. Protein product: CASSPSDRGSNTEAFF.

The V and J genes are TRBV7-9 and TRBJ2-1, with D perhaps matching TRBD1 (6 bases). Per the germline V gene, CDR1 is SEHNR and CDR2 is FQNEAQ (reference sequence). The CDR3 is made up of 15 amino acids. V lost 6 bases, J lost 7 bases, and 19 bases lay in between. The CDR3 DNA reads as TGTGCCAGCAGTCACAGGGACCGACCTCGGAATGAGCAGTTCTTC. It codes for CASSHRDRPRNEQFF.

The chain recombines TRBV18 with TRBJ1-5; 9 bases map to TRBD1. The CDR3 has 15 amino acids. Per germline, CDR1 KGHSH and CDR2 LQKENI. V gave up 6 bases and J gave up 5 bases; unmatched junction bases: 8. The CDR3 nucleotides are TGTGCCAGCTCGTCCCGGGACAGGGTACATCAGCCCCAGCATTTT. Translated, it gives CASSSRDRVHQPQHF.

This clonotype was seen a single time. One end of the junction varies from germline; a read error may be responsible. This chain connects TRBV3-1 to TRBJ2-1; the D gene is possibly TRBD1 (5 bases). The CDR3 has 15 amino acids. Looked up from germline, CDR1 is LGHDT and CDR2 is YNNKEL (reference sequence). The CDR3 here is CANSQDPGPWDEQFF. The CDR3, as DNA: TGTGCCAACAGCCAAGATCCAGGGCCTTGGGATGAGCAGTTCTTC.

The V gene is TRBV29-1, the J gene TRBJ1-4, with 8 nucleotides matching TRBD1. Unmatched junction bases numbered 3, after V lost 6 bases and J lost 0 bases. The CDR3 runs to 14 residues. From germline, CDR1 is SQVTM and CDR2 ANQGSEA. The DNA for the CDR3 is TGCAGCGTCAAACAGGGGGCAACTAATGAAAAACTGTTTTTT. Protein sequence: CSVKQGATNEKLFF.

The chain's CDR3 is CASSFVGKDYGYTF. CDR3 coding DNA: TGTGCCAGCAGCTTTGTAGGGAAGGACTATGGCTACACCTTC. The J gene is TRBJ1-2, the V gene TRBV7-9, with D unresolved. V was cut by 3 bases and J by 3 bases, with 11 bases left in between. This CDR3 has 14 residues. Germline V CDR1 and CDR2: SEHNR, FQNEAQ (reference sequence).

V is TRBV4-1 and J is TRBJ1-4; the match to TRBD1 covers 8 bases. The CDR3 extends over 14 amino acids. Unmatched junction bases numbered 5, after V lost 6 bases and J lost 5 bases. Per the germline V gene, CDR1 is MGHRA and CDR2 is YSYEKL. The CDR3 here is CASSVGQGNEKLFF. The CDR3 bases are TGCGCCAGCAGTGTCGGACAGGGCAATGAAAAACTGTTTTTT.

The gene calls are TRBV19 and TRBJ2-2; TRBD2 matches at 7 bases. V lost 5 bases and J lost 5; bases outside the gene matches: 5. Looked up from germline, CDR1 is LNHDA and CDR2 is SQIVND (reference sequence). The CDR3 is 14 amino acids. CDR3 DNA sequence: TGTGCCAGTAGTGTGCAGCGGGGAACCGGGGAGCTGTTTTTT. Amino acid sequence: CASSVQRGTGELFF. The full variable domain, with the rest looked up from reference TRBV19 and TRBJ2-2, is DGGITQSPKYLFRKEGQNVTLSCEQNLNHDAMYWYRQDPGQGLRLIYYSQIVNDFQKGDIAEGYSVSREKKESFPLTVTSAQKNPTAFYLCASSVQRGTGELFFGEGSRLTVL.

As DNA, the CDR3 is TGTGCCAGCAGTATGGTCACTTTCGCAGATACGCAGTATTTT. Its translation is CASSMVTFADTQYF. The chain is built from TRBV6-1 and TRBJ2-3, with no clear D. CDR3 length: 14 amino acids. V lost 5 bases, J lost 4 bases, and 13 bases lay in between. Germline V gene data show CDR1 as MNHNS and CDR2 as SASEGT.

The CDR3 loop reads CASSHRGETQYF. The CDR3 DNA is TGTGCCAGCAGTCACCGAGGAGAGACCCAGTACTTC. The chain has TRBV6-2 or TRBV6-3 and TRBJ2-5; D is undetermined. The CDR3 extends over 12 amino acids. V was pared by 5 bases and J by 4 bases, with 8 bases between. Looked up from germline, CDR1 is MNHEY and CDR2 is SVGEGT.

V gene TRBV20-1 combines with J gene TRBJ2-3; tentatively, D is TRBD1 or TRBD2 (5 bases each). The CDR3 totals 13 residues. CDR1 and CDR2 (germline): DFQATT, SNEGSKA (reference sequence). V was pared by 1 base and J by 2 bases, with 7 bases between. The CDR3 loop is CSARAGTTDTQYF. In DNA, the CDR3 is TGCAGTGCTAGAGCCGGGACCACAGATACGCAGTATTTT.

This clonotype was detected once. The chain links TRBV12-3 or TRBV12-4 to TRBJ2-7; the match to TRBD2 covers 10 bases. Germline trimming cut 10 bases from V and 6 bases from J; bases unmatched to any gene: 12. The length of the CDR3 is 14 residues. DNA for the CDR3: TGTGCCACAGCAAGGCTAGCGGGAGTCCTCGAGCAGTACTTC. Translation: CATARLAGVLEQYF.

The chain links TRBV11-2 to TRBJ1-2; 8 bases map to TRBD1. The length of the CDR3 is 14 residues. V gave up 2 bases and J gave up 5 bases; unmatched junction bases: 4. Germline assignment: CDR1 SGHAT and CDR2 FQNNGV. The CDR3 DNA sequence: TGTGCCAGCAGCTTACCAGGGGGCGGGTATGGCTACACCTTC. Protein sequence: CASSLPGGGYGYTF.

The chain employs TRBV29-1 and TRBJ1-2; no clear D. CDR1 is SQVTM, CDR2 ANQGSEA, per germline. The CDR3 runs to 12 residues. With 7 bases removed from V and 6 bases from J, the gap between germline ends came to 15 bases. The CDR3 sequence: CSGERPPNGYTF. CDR3 coding DNA: TGCAGCGGAGAACGCCCGCCAAATGGCTACACCTTC.